Below, 27 T cell receptor beta chains from the same sample are listed, as sequenced in a study of molecular identifiers for immune sequencing clone quantification. TCRdb fed the PCR reads into MiXCR, producing one record per CDR3 protein. The sample includes about 65,000 distinct CDR3 sequences, about 18% seen only once; the top ten take 1.5% to 1.7%. The sequenced material came from naive CD8+ T cells from blood, with Jurkat cell RNA spiked in. Subset reported: FACS-sorted CD8+CD4-CCR7+CD45RA+ naive T cells. Receptor source: a human donor in good health. Some libraries in this study had Jurkat cell RNA spiked in.

This clonotype was found many times. CDR3 loop: CSVELEGWVYGYTF. The CDR3 coding sequence is TGCAGCGTTGAGTTGGAGGGGTGGGTTTATGGCTACACCTTC. The V gene is TRBV29-1, the J gene TRBJ1-2, with D tentatively TRBD1 (5 bases). The ends were cut back, 3 bases at V and 5 bases at J, with 16 bases in the middle. The CDR3 has 14 amino acids. The V gene's germline CDR1 is SQVTM and CDR2 ANQGSEA.

This clonotype was picked up many times. CDR3 coding DNA: TGTGCCAGCAGCCAGACCGGTCCCTATACCTACGAGCAGTACTTC. Its protein product is CASSQTGPYTYEQYF. This rearrangement joins TRBV5-6 to TRBJ2-7; D is uncertain. The CDR3 covers 15 residues. The germline V gene has CDR1 SGHDT and CDR2 YYEEEE. V lost 4 bases and J lost 2, with 16 bases in between.

About this clonotype itself: One base away lies a much larger clone, so this may be a sequencing read error. The J gene is TRBJ2-1, the V gene TRBV24-1; D unclear. Trimming left V 7 bases short and J 2 bases short, with 20 bases between. CDR1 is KGHDR, CDR2 SFDVKD, per germline. The CDR3 has 17 amino acids. The CDR3 nucleotides are TGTGCCACCAGCGGAGACCGTGGCCTTCGGCCCTACAATGAGCAGTTCTTC. This sequence encodes CATSGDRGLRPYNEQFF.

The genes are TRBV3-1 and TRBJ2-1, with 7 bases aligning to TRBD1. Trimming took 4 bases from V and 5 from J; bases not matched to a gene: 8. Germline-derived CDR1 and CDR2 are LGHDT and YNNKEL (reference sequence). The CDR3 is made up of 15 amino acids. CDR3 sequence (DNA): TGTGCCAGCAGCCGTAAAGGGACAGTGGACAATGAGCAGTTCTTC. As protein: CASSRKGTVDNEQFF.

This clonotype was detected many times. The chain combines TRBV3-1 with TRBJ1-1; D might be TRBD1 (5 bases). Between the trimmed V and J ends, which lost 6 bases and 7 bases, there was a span of 18 bases. Looked up from germline, CDR1 is LGHDT and CDR2 is YNNKEL (reference sequence). The CDR3 has 14 amino acids. CDR3 loop: CASRLIRRGLEAFF. CDR3 nucleotides: TGTGCCAGCAGACTTATCCGACGGGGCCTTGAAGCTTTCTTT.

In this sample, this clonotype turned up many times. The V gene is TRBV5-1, the J gene TRBJ2-2; D call uncertain. CDR3 size: 14 residues. From germline, CDR1 is SGHRS and CDR2 YFSETQ. Trimming removed 1 base from V and 4 bases from J, with 8 bases in between. CDR3 in DNA: TGCGCCAGCAGCTTGATCTCCGTCACCGGGGAGCTGTTTTTT. It codes for CASSLISVTGELFF.

With regard to this clonotype: A single base separates this from a much larger clone, so it may be a read error. The rearrangement joins TRBV6-1 to TRBJ2-2, with D possibly matching TRBD1 (5 bases). The V gene's germline CDR1 is MNHNS and CDR2 SASEGT. The CDR3 loop spans 15 amino acids. The CDR3: CASGEVGRATGELFF. DNA of the CDR3: TGTGCCAGCGGTGAAGTAGGCAGGGCCACCGGGGAGCTGTTTTTT.

The rearrangement joins TRBV7-9 to TRBJ2-5; 8 nucleotides match TRBD2. Unmatched junction bases numbered 12, after V lost 8 bases and J lost 7 bases. This CDR3 region has 14 residues. The germline V gene encodes CDR1 SEHNR and CDR2 FQNEAQ (reference sequence). The CDR3 DNA is TGTGCCAGCGCAGGGCTCCGGGGGGGCGTGACCCAGTACTTC. It yields the protein CASAGLRGGVTQYF.

As to this clonotype: A read error may produce the germline difference seen at one junction end. V is TRBV4-2 and J is TRBJ2-1, with D unresolved. Per germline, CDR1 LGHNA and CDR2 YNFKEQ. The length of the CDR3 is 19 residues. CDR3 loop: CASSQDWPRRPSSYSEQFF. The CDR3 bases are TGTGCCAGCAGCCAAGATTGGCCTAGACGACCAAGCTCCTACAGTGAGCAGTTCTTC.

This clonotype was seen ten or more times. The chain recombines TRBV27 with TRBJ2-3; 9 bases agree with TRBD1. Per the germline V gene, CDR1 is MNHEY and CDR2 is SMNVEV (reference sequence). V was pared by 4 bases and J by 1 base, with 3 bases of the junction left unmatched. The CDR3 loop spans 15 amino acids. CDR3 amino acids: CASSWTGAGTDTQYF. CDR3 DNA: TGTGCCAGCAGTTGGACAGGGGCGGGCACAGATACGCAGTATTTT.

This clonotype was seen once. Being one base from a much bigger clone, this may be a read error. Without the conserved terminal phenylalanine or tryptophan, this CDR3 likely stems from a read error. The gene calls are TRBV28 and TRBJ2-1, with D unclear. Germline CDR1 MDHEN, CDR2 SYDVKM. This CDR3 contains 10 residues. Trimming took 6 bases from V and 7 from J, leaving 4 bases between them. CDR3 in DNA: TGTGCCAGCAGCGTGAATGAGCAGTTCCTC. Translation gives CASSVNEQFL.

This clonotype was seen ten or more times. The chain combines TRBV3-1 with TRBJ1-5, with D possibly being TRBD1 (5 bases). Per the germline V gene, CDR1 is LGHDT and CDR2 is YNNKEL (reference sequence). The length of the CDR3 is 14 residues. The ends were cut back, 0 bases at V and 7 bases at J, with 10 bases in the middle. CDR3 sequence: CASSQDWGGQPQHF. The DNA of the CDR3 is TGTGCCAGCAGCCAAGATTGGGGGGGACAGCCCCAGCATTTT.

This clonotype was detected many times. The CDR3 sequence: CSVGLADLTDTQYF. The CDR3 nucleotides read TGCAGCGTTGGACTAGCGGATCTCACAGATACGCAGTATTTT. The V gene is TRBV29-1, the J gene TRBJ2-3, with 9 nucleotides matching TRBD2. CDR3 length: 14 amino acids. The germline V gene encodes CDR1 SQVTM and CDR2 ANQGSEA. V was pared by 4 bases and J by 2 bases, with 4 bases of the junction left unmatched.

This clonotype was recorded at least ten times. The genes are TRBV11-2 and TRBJ2-4; TRBD2 is a possible D gene (6 bases). Germline V gene lookup returns CDR1 SGHAT and CDR2 FQNNGV. This CDR3 is built from 20 residues. Trimming cost V 0 bases and J 1 base, with 22 bases left between them. In DNA, the CDR3 is TGTGCCAGCAGCTTAGATGGGGCCTGGGGGGAGTTGATCGCCAAAAACATTCAGTACTTC. This encodes CASSLDGAWGELIAKNIQYF.

This clonotype was found many times. V gene TRBV7-2 combines with J gene TRBJ2-1; no reliable D call. Per germline, CDR1 SGHTA and CDR2 FQGNSA. Trimming removed 5 bases at V and 9 bases at J, with 5 bases between. This CDR3 spans 10 amino acids. CDR3 nucleotide sequence: TGTGCCAGCAGCACCGGTGAGCAGTTCTTC. Its translation: CASSTGEQFF.

This clonotype was recorded many times. V is TRBV10-3 and J is TRBJ2-7; TRBD1 matches at 9 bases. The CDR3 contains 16 residues. The V segment lost 3 bases and the J segment 5 bases; nucleotides outside the gene matches: 11. The V gene's germline CDR1 is ENHRY and CDR2 SYGVKD. CDR3 sequence reads: CAISDQGQGTSNEQYF. CDR3 in DNA: TGTGCCATCAGTGACCAGGGACAGGGTACGAGCAACGAGCAGTACTTC.

This clonotype was recorded once. Sequence at one end of the junction differs from germline and may be a read error. The rearrangement joins TRBV9 to TRBJ2-1; 9 bases fit TRBD2. The CDR3 has 16 amino acids. In germline, CDR1 is SGDLS, CDR2 YYNGEE. The CDR3: CASSFSGRLSYNEQSF. CDR3 sequence (DNA): TGTGCCAGCAGCTTTAGCGGGAGACTCTCCTACAATGAGCAGTCCTTC.

This clonotype appeared many times. The V call is TRBV4-1, the J call TRBJ1-5; D not resolved. Trimming took off 3 bases at V and 9 bases at J, with 15 bases between the two ends. CDR3 length: 14 residues. Looked up from germline, CDR1 is MGHRA and CDR2 is YSYEKL. As DNA, the CDR3 is TGCGCCAGCAGCCACGGGGTTAAAACTTTGCCCCAGCATTTT. Protein: CASSHGVKTLPQHF.

Of note for this clonotype: A clone one base away is much larger, so this may be a read error. The J gene is TRBJ2-6, the V gene TRBV29-1; D tentatively reads TRBD1 or TRBD2 (6 bases each). The CDR3 extends over 15 amino acids. Germline values: CDR1 SQVTM, CDR2 ANQGSEA. The CDR3 reads CSAEGGSSGANVLTF. DNA for the CDR3: TGCAGCGCTGAAGGGGGGTCCTCTGGGGCCAACGTCCTGACTTTC.

As for this clonotype: A much larger clone is a single base away; this may be a read error. The V and J genes are TRBV5-1 and TRBJ2-7; D gene uncertain. The CDR3 loop spans 12 amino acids. V lost 0 bases to trimming and J lost 6 bases, with 7 bases between them. The germline V gene encodes CDR1 SGHRS and CDR2 YFSETQ. The CDR3 loop is CASSLGAVEQYF. DNA for the CDR3: TGCGCCAGCAGCTTGGGGGCCGTCGAGCAGTACTTC.

The table lists this clonotype with a few counts. The rearrangement uses TRBV18 and TRBJ2-7, with 7 positions matching TRBD2. Germline loops: CDR1 KGHSH, CDR2 LQKENI. J was trimmed by 2 bases and V by 3 bases; bases with no gene match: 4. The CDR3 has 14 residues. In DNA, the CDR3 is TGTGCCAGCTCACCGGGGAGGGCGGCCTACGAGCAGTACTTC. Translation: CASSPGRAAYEQYF. Full variable domain (remainder filled in from reference TRBV18 and TRBJ2-7): NAGVMQNPRHLVRRRGQEARLRCSPMKGHSHVYWYRQLPEEGLKFMVYLQKENIIDESGMPKERFSAEFPKEGPSILRIQQVVRGDSAAYFCASSPGRAAYEQYFGPGTRLTVT.

In this sample, this clonotype turned up many times. This rearrangement joins TRBV4-1 to TRBJ2-7; D is possibly TRBD2 (6 bases). Trimming removed 4 bases from V and 2 bases from J, with 18 bases in between. Germline lookup yields CDR1 MGHRA and CDR2 YSYEKL. CDR3 length equals 16 residues. The CDR3 protein is CASSLWADGGTYEQYF. In DNA form, the CDR3 reads TGCGCCAGCAGCCTTTGGGCTGACGGGGGAACCTACGAGCAGTACTTC.

The V gene is TRBV12-3 or TRBV12-4, the J gene TRBJ2-3; D remains unclear. Trimming stripped 3 bases from V and 4 bases from J, with 2 bases between. The CDR3 has 11 amino acids. CDR3 residues: CASSFSDTQYF. In DNA, the CDR3 is TGTGCCAGCAGTTTCTCAGATACGCAGTATTTT.

This clonotype occurred many times. This chain links TRBV12-3 or TRBV12-4 with TRBJ1-1; no clear D gene. V lost 3 bases and J 0 bases, leaving 8 bases between the germline ends. The CDR3 loop spans 14 amino acids. In nucleotides, the CDR3 is TGTGCCAGCAGTTTGATGCCGTTGAACACTGAAGCTTTCTTT. It codes for CASSLMPLNTEAFF.

J is TRBJ1-1 and V is TRBV6-2 or TRBV6-3; 8 positions match TRBD1. Germline V gene data show CDR1 as MNHEY and CDR2 as SVGEGT. The V gene end was trimmed by 6 bases and the J gene end by 6 bases; junction bases not matched to a gene: 9. The length of the CDR3 is 14 residues. CDR3 sequence (DNA): TGTGCCAGCAGCTCCGACAGGGGAATCCCTGAAGCTTTCTTT. Translating it yields CASSSDRGIPEAFF.

This clonotype is labeled medium-sized. This sequence joins TRBV7-6 and TRBJ2-3; D may be TRBD1 (6 bases). The CDR3 spans 20 residues. Trimming shortened V by 0 bases and J by 0 bases, and 22 bases separated the two germline ends. CDR1 and CDR2 from the germline V gene are SGHVS and FNYEAQ. Here the CDR3 reads CASSLAQGPSAATSTDTQYF. In DNA form, the CDR3 reads TGTGCCAGCAGCTTAGCGCAGGGGCCCTCAGCGGCAACTAGCACAGATACGCAGTATTTT.

The sample holds a few counts of this clonotype. The gene calls are TRBV19 and TRBJ2-1; D is unclear. CDR1 is LNHDA and CDR2 is SQIVND in the germline V gene (reference sequence). The V gene lost 3 bases and the J gene lost 0 bases, with 6 bases spanning the gap. The CDR3 loop spans 14 amino acids. The chain's CDR3 is CASSIPSSYNEQFF. As DNA, the CDR3 is TGTGCCAGTAGTATTCCGTCCTCCTACAATGAGCAGTTCTTC. Filled out from reference TRBV19 and TRBJ2-1, the complete variable domain reads DGGITQSPKYLFRKEGQNVTLSCEQNLNHDAMYWYRQDPGQGLRLIYYSQIVNDFQKGDIAEGYSVSREKKESFPLTVTSAQKNPTAFYLCASSIPSSYNEQFFGPGTRLTVL.